Described below is a single T cell receptor beta chain sequence and its context. Its antigen is undetermined. Via the markers CD45RO/CCR7/CD25/CD127/CD95/CD27, stem cell-like memory, regulatory, central memory and naive CD4+ cells were sorted. Populations isolated by sorting all had purity greater than 95%. The data are from a study of beta chain features in type 1 diabetes. This CDR3 comprises 14 residues. The germline V gene has CDR1 SQVTM and CDR2 ANQGSEA. V was shortened by 3 bases and J by 1 base, with 12 bases between the two germline ends. Study conclusions and caveats: TCRB CDR3s from Type 1 diabetes patients were moderately but significantly shorter in all four CD4+ subsets.

Every isolated RNA sample was fully reverse transcribed, so sequencing captured expressed TCRB transcripts. The repertoire was sequenced with immunoSEQ multiplex PCR; TCRdb's copy has only in-frame clones and lacks some. The top ten clones hold more than 0.009% of a sample with under 300,000 clones, around 22% of them seen once. The V call is TRBV29-1, the J call TRBJ1-1; perhaps TRBD1 as D (6 bases). The TCR sequence derives from a woman aged 30 to 39 with type 1 diabetes. The sample was naive CD4+ T cells from blood. The CDR3 bases are TGCAGCGTTGAGAGCAGGGGCTCGAACACTGAAGCTTTCTTT. Protein product: CSVESRGSNTEAFF.